The clone carrying this T cell receptor (beta chain) was seen a handful of times. The entry originates in a study of patients and donors after allogeneic stem cell transplantation. TCRdb fed the RT-PCR reads into MiXCR, producing one record per CDR3 protein. The data contain roughly 960,000 distinct CDR3 sequences, roughly 18% of them seen just once; the ten biggest clones take up 5% to 7.5%. V lost 8 bases to trimming and J lost 10 bases, with 15 bases between them. Germline-derived CDR1 and CDR2 are MNHEY and SMNVEV (reference sequence). CDR3 length equals 13 residues. Sequencing was done on a sample of blood, either unsorted or a sorted T cell fraction (not recorded which). The chain employs TRBV27 and TRBJ1-6, with D hard to call. This TCR was recovered from a human donor who was either an allogeneic HSCT recipient or a stem cell or donor lymphocyte infusion donor (not recorded which). It is not recorded whose cells these are; they may come from a transplant donor. The CDR3 DNA is TGTGCCAGCGCCGGTGAGCCCTACTCACCCCTCCACTTT. Residues: CASAGEPYSPLHF.